The entry below gives a single TCR beta chain sequence along with its context. Clones were sequenced by immunoSEQ multiplex PCR, and TCRdb holds only the in-frame ones, with some missing. Of 80,000 or so clones detected, roughly 94% appear once; the ten largest clones hold around 1.4%. This specimen comes from a study of T cell changes during pregnancy in multiple sclerosis. V gave up 3 bases and J gave up 7 bases; unmatched junction bases: 7. This CDR3 contains 15 residues. Germline V CDR1 and CDR2: LNHDA, SQIVND (reference sequence). This sequence originates from a female donor with multiple sclerosis, enrolled in a pregnancy study. Source: peripheral blood, taken before pregnancy. The chain employs TRBV19 and TRBJ1-5, with 9 positions matching TRBD1. This CDR3 is CASSIWDRVDQPQHF. DNA of the CDR3: TGTGCCAGTAGTATTTGGGACAGGGTAGACCAGCCCCAGCATTTT.